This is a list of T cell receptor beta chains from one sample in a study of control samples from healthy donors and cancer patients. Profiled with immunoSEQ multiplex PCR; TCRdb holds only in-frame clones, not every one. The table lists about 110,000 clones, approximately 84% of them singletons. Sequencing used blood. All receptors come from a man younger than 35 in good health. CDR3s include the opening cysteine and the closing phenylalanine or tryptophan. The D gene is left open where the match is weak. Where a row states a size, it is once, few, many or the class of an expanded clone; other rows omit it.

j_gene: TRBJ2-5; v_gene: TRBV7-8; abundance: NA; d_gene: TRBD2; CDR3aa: CASSFGLAGGQETQYF; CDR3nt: TGTGCCAGCAGCTTCGGACTAGCGGGGGGCCAAGAGACCCAGTACTTC
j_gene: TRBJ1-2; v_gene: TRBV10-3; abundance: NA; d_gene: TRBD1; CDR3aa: CAISDRRDRSNYGYTF; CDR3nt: TGTGCCATCAGTGACCGGCGGGACAGGTCAAACTATGGCTACACCTTC
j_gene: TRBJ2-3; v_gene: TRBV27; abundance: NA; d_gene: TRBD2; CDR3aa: CASSGAGGLSNTQYF; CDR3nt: TGTGCCAGCAGTGGGGCGGGGGGCCTGAGTAATACGCAGTATTTT
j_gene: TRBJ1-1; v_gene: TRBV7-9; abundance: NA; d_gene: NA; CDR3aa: CASTPQGILFTEAFF; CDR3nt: TGTGCCAGCACCCCTCAGGGGATTCTTTTCACTGAAGCTTTCTTT
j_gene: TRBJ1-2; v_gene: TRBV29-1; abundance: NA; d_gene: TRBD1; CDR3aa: CSAGGQGSTNYGYTF; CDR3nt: TGCAGCGCCGGGGGACAGGGATCGACTAACTATGGCTACACCTTC
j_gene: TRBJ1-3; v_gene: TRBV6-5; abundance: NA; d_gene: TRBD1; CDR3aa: CASSIKYRGGNTIYF; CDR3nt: TGTGCCAGCAGTATCAAATACAGGGGTGGAAACACCATATATTTT
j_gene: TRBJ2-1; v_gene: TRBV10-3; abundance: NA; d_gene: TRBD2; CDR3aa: CAISEGIGSGGASEQFF; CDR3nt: TGTGCCATCAGTGAGGGAATCGGGAGCGGGGGGGCCAGTGAGCAGTTCTTC
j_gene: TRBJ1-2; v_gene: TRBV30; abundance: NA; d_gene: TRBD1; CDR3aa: CAWSSRQGARSTF; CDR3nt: TGTGCCTGGAGTTCCCGTCAGGGGGCTCGATCCACCTTC
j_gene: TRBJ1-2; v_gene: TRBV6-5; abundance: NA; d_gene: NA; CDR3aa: CASSYSTRGSGYTF; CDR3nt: TGTGCCAGCAGTTACTCGACACGGGGGTCTGGCTACACCTTC
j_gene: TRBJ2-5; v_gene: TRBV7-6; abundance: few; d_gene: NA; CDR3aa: CASSHDWLETQYF; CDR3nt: TGTGCCAGCAGCCACGACTGGTTGGAGACCCAGTACTTC
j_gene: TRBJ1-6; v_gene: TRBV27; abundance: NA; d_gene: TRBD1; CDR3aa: CASRRRDRELGPLHF; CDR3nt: TGTGCCAGCAGACGCCGGGACAGGGAATTAGGTCCCCTCCACTTT
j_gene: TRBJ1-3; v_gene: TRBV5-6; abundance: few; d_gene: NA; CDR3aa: CASSLEAGYYSGNTIYF; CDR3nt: TGTGCCAGCAGCTTGGAGGCAGGGTATTACTCTGGAAACACCATATATTTT
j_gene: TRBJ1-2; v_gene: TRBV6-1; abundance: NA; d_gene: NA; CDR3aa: CASSEAQGWGYTF; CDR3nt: TGTGCCAGCAGTGAAGCGCAGGGCTGGGGCTACACCTTC
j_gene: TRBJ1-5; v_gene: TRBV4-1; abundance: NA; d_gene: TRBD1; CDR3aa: CASSQAVLLSRGAQPQHF; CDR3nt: TGCGCCAGCAGCCAAGCAGTACTACTTAGCAGGGGGGCTCAGCCCCAGCATTTT
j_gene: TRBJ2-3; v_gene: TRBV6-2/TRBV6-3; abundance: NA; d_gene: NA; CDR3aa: CASSYLRGIDTQYF; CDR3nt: TGTGCCAGCAGTTACCTTCGGGGGATAGATACGCAGTATTTT
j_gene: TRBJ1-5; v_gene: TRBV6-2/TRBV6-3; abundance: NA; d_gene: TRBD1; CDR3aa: CASSYKTGGGGQPQHF; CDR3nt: TGTGCCAGCAGTTACAAGACAGGGGGAGGGGGTCAGCCCCAGCATTTT
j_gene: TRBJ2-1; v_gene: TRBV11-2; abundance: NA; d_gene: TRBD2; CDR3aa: CASSLGSGWSNEQFF; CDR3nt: TGTGCCAGCAGCTTAGGTAGCGGGTGGTCCAATGAGCAGTTCTTC
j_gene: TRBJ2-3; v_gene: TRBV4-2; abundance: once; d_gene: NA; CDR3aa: CASSIYLTDTQYF; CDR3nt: TGTGCCAGCAGCATTTACCTCACAGATACGCAGTATTTT
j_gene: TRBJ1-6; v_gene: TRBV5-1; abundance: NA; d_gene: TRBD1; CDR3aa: CASSPQETGNSPLHF; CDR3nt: TGCGCCAGCAGCCCTCAGGAGACAGGGAATTCACCCCTCCACTTT
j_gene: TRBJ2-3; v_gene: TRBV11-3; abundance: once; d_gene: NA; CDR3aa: CASSPPRQGGLHTQYF; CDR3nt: TGTGCCAGCAGCCCCCCCCGGCAGGGGGGCTTACATACGCAGTATTTT
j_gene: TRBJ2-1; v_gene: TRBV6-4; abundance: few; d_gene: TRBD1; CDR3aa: CASSRDRIDEQFF; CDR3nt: TGTGCCAGCAGCCGGGACAGGATCGATGAGCAGTTCTTC
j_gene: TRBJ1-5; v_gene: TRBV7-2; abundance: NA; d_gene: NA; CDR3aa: CASSRDENQPQHF; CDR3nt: TGTGCCAGCAGCCGGGACGAAAATCAGCCCCAGCATTTT